This note documents a single T cell receptor beta chain sequence. The antigen remains unidentified. The data derive from a study of OX40 agonist ivuxolimab in advanced cancers. Whole-study context: Ivuxolimab, an antibody that agonizes OX40 (CD134), was administered to the patients. Melanoma, hepatocellular carcinoma, head and neck or renal cell cancer occurred in dose-escalation patients. Overall study results and limits: Among some nonresponders, normalized T-cell clonal expansion was also low. No determination was made of the antigen specificity of the expanded peripheral T cells.

CDR3 length: 15 amino acids. The germline CDR1 and CDR2 sequences are LGHNA and YSLEER. V was clipped by 4 bases and J by 6 bases, with 13 bases between them. The table came from immunoSEQ multiplex PCR; TCRdb's copy has only in-frame clones and leaves some out. The sample yields approximately 52,000 clones, 75% to 85% seen once. The rearrangement joins TRBV4-3 to TRBJ1-6; the D is unclear. The clonotype was recovered from an adult with an advanced solid tumor such as melanoma, head and neck, liver or kidney cancer. Sequenced here: CD4+ or CD8+ T cells sorted from blood, sampled in a trial of the OX40 agonist ivuxolimab. The CDR3 loop reads CASSPQVGINSPLHF. For the CDR3, the DNA is TGCGCCAGCAGCCCTCAAGTGGGAATTAATTCACCCCTCCACTTT.